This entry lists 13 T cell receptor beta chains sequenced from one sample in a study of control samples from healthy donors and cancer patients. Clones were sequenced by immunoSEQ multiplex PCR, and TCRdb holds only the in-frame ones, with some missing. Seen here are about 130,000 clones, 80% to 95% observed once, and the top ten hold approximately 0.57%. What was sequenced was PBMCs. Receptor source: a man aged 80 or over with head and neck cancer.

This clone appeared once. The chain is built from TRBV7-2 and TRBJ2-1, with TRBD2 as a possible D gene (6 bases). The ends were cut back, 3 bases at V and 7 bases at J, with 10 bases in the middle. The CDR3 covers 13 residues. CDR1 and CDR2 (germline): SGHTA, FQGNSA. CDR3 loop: CASSFGGTNEQFF. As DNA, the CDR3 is TGTGCCAGCAGCTTTGGGGGGACGAATGAGCAGTTCTTC.

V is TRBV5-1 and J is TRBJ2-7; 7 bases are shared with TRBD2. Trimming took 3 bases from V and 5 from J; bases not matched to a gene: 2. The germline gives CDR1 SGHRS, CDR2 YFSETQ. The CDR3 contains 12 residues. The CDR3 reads CASSWEGNEQYF. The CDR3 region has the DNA TGCGCCAGCAGCTGGGAGGGGAACGAGCAGTACTTC.

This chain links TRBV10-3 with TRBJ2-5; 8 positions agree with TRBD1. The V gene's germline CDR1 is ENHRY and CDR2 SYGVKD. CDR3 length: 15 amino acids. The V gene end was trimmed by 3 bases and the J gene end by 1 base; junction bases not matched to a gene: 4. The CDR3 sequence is CAISDPDRGQETQYF. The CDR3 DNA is TGTGCCATCAGTGACCCAGACAGGGGCCAAGAGACCCAGTACTTC.

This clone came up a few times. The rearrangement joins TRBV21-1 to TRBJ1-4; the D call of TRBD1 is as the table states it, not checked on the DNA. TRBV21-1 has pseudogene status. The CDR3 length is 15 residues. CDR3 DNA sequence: TGTGCCAGCAGCCTATCTAGGGACAAAAAGAGGGAACTGTTTTTT. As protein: CASSLSRDKKRELFF.

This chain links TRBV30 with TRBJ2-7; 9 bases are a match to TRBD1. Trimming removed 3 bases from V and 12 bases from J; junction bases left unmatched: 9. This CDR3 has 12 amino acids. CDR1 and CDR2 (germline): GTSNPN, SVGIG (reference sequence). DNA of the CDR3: TGTGCCTGGAGGGGATTACAGGGGGCTTTGTACTTC. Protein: CAWRGLQGALYF.

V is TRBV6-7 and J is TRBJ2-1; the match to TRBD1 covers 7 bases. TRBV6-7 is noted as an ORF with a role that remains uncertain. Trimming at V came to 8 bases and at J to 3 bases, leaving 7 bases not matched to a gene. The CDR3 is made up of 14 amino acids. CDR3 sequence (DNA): TGTGCCAGCCTAAACCGGGACAGCTACAATGAGCAGTTCTTC. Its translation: CASLNRDSYNEQFF.

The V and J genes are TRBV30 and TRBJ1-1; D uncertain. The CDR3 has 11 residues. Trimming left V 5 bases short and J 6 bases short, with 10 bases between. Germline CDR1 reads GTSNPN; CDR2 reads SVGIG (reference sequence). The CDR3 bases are TGTGCCTGGTCTTCCTCGGCTGAAGCTTTCTTT. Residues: CAWSSSAEAFF.

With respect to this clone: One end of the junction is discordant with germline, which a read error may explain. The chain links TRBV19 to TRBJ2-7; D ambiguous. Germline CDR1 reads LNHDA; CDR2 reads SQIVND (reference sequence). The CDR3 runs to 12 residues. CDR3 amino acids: CASSGVSYEQCF. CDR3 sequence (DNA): TGTGCCAGTAGTGGTGTATCCTACGAGCAGTGCTTC.

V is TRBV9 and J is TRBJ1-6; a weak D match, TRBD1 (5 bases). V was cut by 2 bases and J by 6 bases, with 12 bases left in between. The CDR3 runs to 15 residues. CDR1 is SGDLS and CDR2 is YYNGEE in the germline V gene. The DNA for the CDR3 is TGTGCCAGCAGCGTTTCTGGGGGTACTAATTCACCCCTCCACTTT. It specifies CASSVSGGTNSPLHF.

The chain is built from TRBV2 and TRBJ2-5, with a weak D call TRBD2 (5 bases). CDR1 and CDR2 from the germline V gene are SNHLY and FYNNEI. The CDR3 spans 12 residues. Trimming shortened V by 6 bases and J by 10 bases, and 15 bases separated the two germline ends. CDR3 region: CASRDDRDFQYF. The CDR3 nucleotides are TGTGCCAGCAGAGACGATCGGGATTTCCAGTACTTC.

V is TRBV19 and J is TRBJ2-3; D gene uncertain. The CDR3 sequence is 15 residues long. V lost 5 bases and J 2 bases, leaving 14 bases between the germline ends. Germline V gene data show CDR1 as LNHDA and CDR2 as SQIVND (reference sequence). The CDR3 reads CASSAGGVYTDTQYF. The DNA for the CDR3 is TGTGCCAGTAGTGCAGGTGGGGTTTACACAGATACGCAGTATTTT.

CDR3 coding DNA: TGTGCCAGCAGTTCCGACAGGGGGAACACTGAAGCTTTCTTT. This codes for CASSSDRGNTEAFF. The chain has TRBV27 and TRBJ1-1; 8 nucleotides line up with TRBD1. The CDR3 has 14 amino acids. The V and J ends lost 4 bases and 1 base, in that order; junction bases with no gene match: 2. Germline V gene data show CDR1 as MNHEY and CDR2 as SMNVEV (reference sequence).

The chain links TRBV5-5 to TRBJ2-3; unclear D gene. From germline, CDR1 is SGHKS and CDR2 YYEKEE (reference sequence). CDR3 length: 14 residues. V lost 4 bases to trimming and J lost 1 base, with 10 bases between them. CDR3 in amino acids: CASSHVVGTDTQYF. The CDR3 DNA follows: TGTGCCAGCAGCCATGTGGTAGGCACAGATACGCAGTATTTT.